What follows are 3 T cell receptor beta chains derived from one specimen sequenced in a study of blood T cell repertoires in COVID-19. Clones were sequenced by immunoSEQ multiplex PCR, and TCRdb holds only the in-frame ones, with some missing. Found here are about 290,000 clones, about 85% of them singletons; the top ten hold less than 4.5%. What was sequenced was peripheral blood. Every receptor here comes from a woman aged 50 to 60 with active or convalescent COVID-19.

The CDR3 loop is CASSSTVNYGYTF. Written as DNA, the CDR3 is TGCGCCAGCAGCTCGACAGTGAACTATGGCTACACCTTC. The chain has TRBV5-1 and TRBJ1-2; tentatively, D is TRBD1 (5 bases). Germline V lookup: CDR1 SGHRS, CDR2 YFSETQ. The CDR3 consists of 13 residues. V was cut by 3 bases and J by 2 bases, with 8 bases left in between.

The chain joins TRBV10-3 to TRBJ2-3; TRBD1 might be the D (6 bases). There are 15 residues in the CDR3. Germline V gene sequence: CDR1 ENHRY, CDR2 SYGVKD. The germline V and J ends were trimmed by 2 bases and 1 base, with 10 bases remaining between them. The CDR3 reads CAISEKEGGTDTQYF. The CDR3 DNA is TGTGCCATCAGTGAGAAAGAGGGGGGCACAGATACGCAGTATTTT.

The chain couples TRBV28 to TRBJ2-7; D is uncertain. CDR3 length equals 11 residues. Deletions cut 3 bases from V and 7 bases from J, with 7 bases between. Germline CDR1 reads MDHEN; CDR2 reads SYDVKM. CDR3 protein: CASSLWREQYF. The CDR3 DNA is TGTGCCAGCAGTTTGTGGCGGGAGCAGTACTTC.